This T cell receptor beta chain was sequenced for a study of CD8 T cell repertoires and HIV-1 epitope variants. Assay: immunoSEQ multiplex PCR; the TCRdb copy retains only in-frame clones and omits some. The table records about 95,000 clones, over 70% of them present only once. Germline CDR1 SSHAT, CDR2 FNYEAQ (reference sequence). Trimming took off 5 bases at V and 3 bases at J, with 19 bases between the two ends. The CDR3 spans 16 residues. The receptor was isolated from a male donor with HIV. This chain connects TRBV7-7 to TRBJ2-5; D possibly uses TRBD1 or TRBD2 (7 bases each). The sample consisted of uncultured baseline CD8+ T cells from peripheral blood mononuclear cells (PBMCs). This CDR3 reads CASSGRQGGGKETQYF. In DNA form, the CDR3 reads TGTGCCAGCAGCGGCCGACAGGGCGGGGGAAAAGAGACCCAGTACTTC.